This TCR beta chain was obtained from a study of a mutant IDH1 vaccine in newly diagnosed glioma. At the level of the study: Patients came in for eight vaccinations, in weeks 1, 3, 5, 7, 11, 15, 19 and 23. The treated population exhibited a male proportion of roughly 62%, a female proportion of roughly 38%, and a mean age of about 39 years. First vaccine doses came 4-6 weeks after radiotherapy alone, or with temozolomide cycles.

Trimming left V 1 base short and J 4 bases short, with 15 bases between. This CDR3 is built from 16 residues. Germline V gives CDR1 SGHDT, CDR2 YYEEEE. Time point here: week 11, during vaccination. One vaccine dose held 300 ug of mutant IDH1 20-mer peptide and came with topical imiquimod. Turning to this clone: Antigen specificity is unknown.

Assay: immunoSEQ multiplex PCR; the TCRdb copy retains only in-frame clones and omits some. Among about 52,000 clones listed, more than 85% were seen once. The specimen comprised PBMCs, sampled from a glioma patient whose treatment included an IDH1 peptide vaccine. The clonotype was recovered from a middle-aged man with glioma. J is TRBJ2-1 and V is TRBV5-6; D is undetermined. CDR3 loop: CASSLPELRDYNEQFF. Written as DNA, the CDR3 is TGTGCCAGCAGCTTGCCGGAGTTACGAGATTACAATGAGCAGTTCTTC.